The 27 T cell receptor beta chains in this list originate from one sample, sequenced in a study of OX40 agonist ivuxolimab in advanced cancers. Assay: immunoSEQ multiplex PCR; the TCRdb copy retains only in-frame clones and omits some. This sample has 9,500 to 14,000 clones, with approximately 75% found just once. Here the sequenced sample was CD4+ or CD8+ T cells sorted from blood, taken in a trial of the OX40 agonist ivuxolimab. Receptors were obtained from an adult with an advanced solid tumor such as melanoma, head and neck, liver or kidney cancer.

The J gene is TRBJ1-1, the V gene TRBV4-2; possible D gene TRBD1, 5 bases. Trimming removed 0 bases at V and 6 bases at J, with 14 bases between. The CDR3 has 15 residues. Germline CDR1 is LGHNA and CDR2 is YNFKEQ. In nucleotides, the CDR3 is TGTGCCAGCAGCCAAGATTTGGGGGGGATCGCTGAAGCTTTCTTT. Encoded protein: CASSQDLGGIAEAFF.

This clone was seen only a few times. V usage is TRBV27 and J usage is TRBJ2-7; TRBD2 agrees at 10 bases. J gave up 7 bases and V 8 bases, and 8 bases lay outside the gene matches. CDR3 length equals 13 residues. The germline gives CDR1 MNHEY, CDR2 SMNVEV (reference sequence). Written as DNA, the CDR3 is TGTGCCAGCGGGCTAGCGGGAGTTAGGGAGCAGTACTTC. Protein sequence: CASGLAGVREQYF.

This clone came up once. The DNA of the CDR3 is TGTGCCAGTAGTATAGATCCCGTGGTGGGAGTAACAGATACGCAGTATTTT. Translation gives CASSIDPVVGVTDTQYF. J is TRBJ2-3 and V is TRBV19; tentatively, D is TRBD2 (5 bases). Trimming stripped 0 bases from V and 3 bases from J, with 16 bases between. The germline CDR1 and CDR2 sequences are LNHDA and SQIVND (reference sequence). The CDR3 spans 17 residues.

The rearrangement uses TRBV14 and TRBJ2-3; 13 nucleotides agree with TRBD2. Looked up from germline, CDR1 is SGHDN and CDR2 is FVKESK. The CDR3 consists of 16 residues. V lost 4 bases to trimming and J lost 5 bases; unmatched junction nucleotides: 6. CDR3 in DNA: TGTGCCAGCAGCCCCCGGACTAGCGGGGGACGAGATACGCAGTATTTT. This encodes CASSPRTSGGRDTQYF.

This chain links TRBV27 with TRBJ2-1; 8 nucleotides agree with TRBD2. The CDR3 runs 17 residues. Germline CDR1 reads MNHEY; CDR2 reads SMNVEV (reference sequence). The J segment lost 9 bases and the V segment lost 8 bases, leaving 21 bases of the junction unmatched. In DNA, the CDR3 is TGTGCCAGCCCATTCGGGGGTAGCGGGATGTTGTACGGTGAGCAGTTCTTC. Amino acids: CASPFGGSGMLYGEQFF.

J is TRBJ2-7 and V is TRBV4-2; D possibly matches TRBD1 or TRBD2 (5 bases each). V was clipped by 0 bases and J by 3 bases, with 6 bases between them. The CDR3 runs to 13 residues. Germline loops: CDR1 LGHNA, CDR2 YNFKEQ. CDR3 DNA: TGTGCCAGCAGCCAAGAGAGGGGCTACGAGCAGTACTTC. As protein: CASSQERGYEQYF.

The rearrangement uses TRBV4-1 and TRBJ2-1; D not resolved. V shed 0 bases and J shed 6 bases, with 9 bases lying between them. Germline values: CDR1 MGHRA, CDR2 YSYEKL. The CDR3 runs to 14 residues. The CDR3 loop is CASSQDRASNEQFF. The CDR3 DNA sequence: TGCGCCAGCAGCCAAGATCGGGCTAGCAATGAGCAGTTCTTC.

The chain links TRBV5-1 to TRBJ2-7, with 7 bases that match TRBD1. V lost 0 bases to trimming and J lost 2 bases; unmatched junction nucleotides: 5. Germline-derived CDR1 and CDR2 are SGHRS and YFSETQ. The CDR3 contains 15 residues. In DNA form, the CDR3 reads TGCGCCAGCAGCTTGGCCGGGACAGCCACCTACGAGCAGTACTTC. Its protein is CASSLAGTATYEQYF.

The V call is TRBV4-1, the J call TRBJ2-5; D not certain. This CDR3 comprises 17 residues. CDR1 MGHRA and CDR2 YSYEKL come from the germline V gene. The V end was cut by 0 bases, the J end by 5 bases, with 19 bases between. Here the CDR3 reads CASSQDTVVGMEETQYF. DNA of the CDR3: TGCGCCAGCAGCCAAGATACGGTTGTGGGAATGGAGGAGACCCAGTACTTC.

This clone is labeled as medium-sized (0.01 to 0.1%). CDR3 sequence: CASSVEGQGYEKLFF. As DNA, the CDR3 is TGTGCCAGCAGCGTAGAGGGACAGGGATACGAAAAACTGTTTTTT. The rearrangement joins TRBV9 to TRBJ1-4; 9 nucleotides line up with TRBD1. The ends lost 0 bases at V and 8 bases at J; junction bases unmatched: 5. The CDR3 runs 15 residues. CDR1 is SGDLS and CDR2 is YYNGEE in the germline V gene.

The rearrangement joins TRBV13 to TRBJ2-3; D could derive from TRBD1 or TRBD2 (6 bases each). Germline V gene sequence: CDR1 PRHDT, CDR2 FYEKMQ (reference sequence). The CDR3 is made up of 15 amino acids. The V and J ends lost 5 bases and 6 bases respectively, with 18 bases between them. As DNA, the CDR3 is TGTGCCAGCAGCGGTCCAAGGGGGGTCAACGATACGCAGTATTTT. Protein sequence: CASSGPRGVNDTQYF.

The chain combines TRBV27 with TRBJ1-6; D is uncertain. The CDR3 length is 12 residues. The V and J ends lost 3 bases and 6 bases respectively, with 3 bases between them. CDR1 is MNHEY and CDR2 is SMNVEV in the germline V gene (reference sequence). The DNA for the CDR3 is TGTGCCAGCAGTTTGATTAATTCACCCCTCCACTTT. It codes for CASSLINSPLHF.

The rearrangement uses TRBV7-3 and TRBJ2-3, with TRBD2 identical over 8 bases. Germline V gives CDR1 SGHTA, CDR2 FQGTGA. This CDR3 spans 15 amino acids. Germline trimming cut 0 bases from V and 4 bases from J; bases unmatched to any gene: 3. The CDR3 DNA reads TGTGCCAGCAGCTTAACTAGCGGGGTCGCAGATACGCAGTATTTT. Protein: CASSLTSGVADTQYF.

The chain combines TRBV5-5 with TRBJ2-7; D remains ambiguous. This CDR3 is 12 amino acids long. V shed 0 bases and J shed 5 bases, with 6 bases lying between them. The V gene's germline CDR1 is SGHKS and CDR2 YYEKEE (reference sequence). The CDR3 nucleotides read TGTGCCAGCAGCTTGGAGAGGAACGAGCAGTACTTC. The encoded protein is CASSLERNEQYF.

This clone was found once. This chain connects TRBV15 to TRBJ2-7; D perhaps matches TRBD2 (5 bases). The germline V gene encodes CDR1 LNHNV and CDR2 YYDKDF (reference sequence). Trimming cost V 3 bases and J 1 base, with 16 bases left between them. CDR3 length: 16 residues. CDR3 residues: CATSRDAAGRSYEQYF. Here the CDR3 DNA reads TGTGCCACCAGCAGGGACGCGGCGGGCCGATCCTACGAGCAGTACTTC.

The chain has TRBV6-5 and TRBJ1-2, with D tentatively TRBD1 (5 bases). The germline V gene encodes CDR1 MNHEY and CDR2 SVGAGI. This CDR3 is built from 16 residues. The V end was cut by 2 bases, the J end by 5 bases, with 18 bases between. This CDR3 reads CASSYLTDIPSYGYTF. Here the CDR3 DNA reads TGTGCCAGCAGTTACCTGACAGACATCCCCTCGTATGGCTACACCTTC.

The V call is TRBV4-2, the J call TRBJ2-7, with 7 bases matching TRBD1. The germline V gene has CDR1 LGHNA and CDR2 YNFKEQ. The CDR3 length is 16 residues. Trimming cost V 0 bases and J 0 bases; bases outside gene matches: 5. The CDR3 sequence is CASSQDRDSPSYEQYF. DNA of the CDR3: TGTGCCAGCAGCCAAGATCGGGACAGCCCCTCCTACGAGCAGTACTTC.

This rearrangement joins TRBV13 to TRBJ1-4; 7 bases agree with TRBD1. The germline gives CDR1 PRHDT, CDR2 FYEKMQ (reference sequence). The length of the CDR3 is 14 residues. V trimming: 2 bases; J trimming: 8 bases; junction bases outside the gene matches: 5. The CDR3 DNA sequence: TGTGCCAGCAGCTTACGACAGGGTGGCGAAAAACTGTTTTTT. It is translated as CASSLRQGGEKLFF.

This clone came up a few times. The CDR3: CASSLQEREGPSTETQYF. The CDR3 nucleotides read TGTGCCAGCAGCCTCCAGGAGCGGGAGGGCCCATCCACAGAGACCCAGTACTTC. This chain links TRBV21-1 with TRBJ2-5; the DNA was not compared with TRBD2, the D call given in the table. TRBV21-1 is assigned pseudogene status. The CDR3 consists of 18 residues.

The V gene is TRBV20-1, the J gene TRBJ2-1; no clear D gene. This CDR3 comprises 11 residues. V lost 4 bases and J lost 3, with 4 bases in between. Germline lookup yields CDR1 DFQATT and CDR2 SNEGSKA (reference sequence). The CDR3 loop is CSAIDYNEQFF. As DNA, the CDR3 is TGCAGTGCTATTGACTACAATGAGCAGTTCTTC.

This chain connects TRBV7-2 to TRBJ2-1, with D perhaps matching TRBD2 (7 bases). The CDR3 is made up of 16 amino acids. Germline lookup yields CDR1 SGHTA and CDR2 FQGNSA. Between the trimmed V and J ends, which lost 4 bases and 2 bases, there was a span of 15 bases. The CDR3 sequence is CASSWGGRFTYNEQFF. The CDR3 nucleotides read TGTGCCAGCAGCTGGGGGGGCAGGTTCACCTACAATGAGCAGTTCTTC.

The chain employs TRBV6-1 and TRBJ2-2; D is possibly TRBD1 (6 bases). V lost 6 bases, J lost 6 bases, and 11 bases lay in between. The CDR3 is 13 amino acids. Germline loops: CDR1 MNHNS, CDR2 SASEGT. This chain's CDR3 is CASSSTGSGELFF. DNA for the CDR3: TGTGCCAGCAGCTCAACAGGGTCCGGGGAGCTGTTTTTT.

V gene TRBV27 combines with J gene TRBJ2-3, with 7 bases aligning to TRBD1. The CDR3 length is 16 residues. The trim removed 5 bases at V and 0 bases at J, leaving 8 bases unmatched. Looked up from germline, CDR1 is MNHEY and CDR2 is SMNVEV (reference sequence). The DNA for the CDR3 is TGTGCCAGCAGTCCGAACCGCAGGGGGAGCACAGATACGCAGTATTTT. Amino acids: CASSPNRRGSTDTQYF.

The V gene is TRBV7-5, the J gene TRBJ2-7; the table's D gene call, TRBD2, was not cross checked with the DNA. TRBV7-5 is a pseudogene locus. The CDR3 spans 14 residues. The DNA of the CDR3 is TGTGCCAGCAGCTTTAGTGGTACCCTATACGAGCAGTACTTC. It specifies CASSFSGTLYEQYF.

The CDR3 region has the DNA TGTGCCAGCAGTTTACCAGGGCCCTTTGGCTACACCTTC. Protein product: CASSLPGPFGYTF. The V call is TRBV6-5, the J call TRBJ1-2; possibly TRBD1 for D (5 bases). V was clipped by 4 bases and J by 7 bases, with 13 bases between them. CDR1 and CDR2 (germline): MNHEY, SVGAGI. CDR3 length equals 13 residues.

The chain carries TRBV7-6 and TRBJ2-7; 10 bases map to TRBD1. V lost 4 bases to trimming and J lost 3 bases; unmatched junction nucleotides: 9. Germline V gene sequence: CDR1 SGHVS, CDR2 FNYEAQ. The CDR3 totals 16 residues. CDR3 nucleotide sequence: TGTGCCAGCAGCTATGGGGGGACAGGGGCCGGCTACGAGCAGTACTTC. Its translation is CASSYGGTGAGYEQYF.

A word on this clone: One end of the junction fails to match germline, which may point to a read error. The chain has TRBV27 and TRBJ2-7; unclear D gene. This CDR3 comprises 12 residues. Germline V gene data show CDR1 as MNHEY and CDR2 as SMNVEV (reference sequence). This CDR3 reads CASSSPSDEQYF. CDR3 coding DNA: TGTGCCAGCAGTTCCCCCTCCGACGAGCAGTACTTC.